Following are 32 T cell receptor beta chains from one sample sequenced in a study of shared clonotypes between healthy human individuals. Profiling relied on immunoSEQ multiplex PCR, and the TCRdb table lists in-frame clones only, not all of them. The table lists around 2,000,000 clones, about 95% of them singletons. The naive CD8 fraction comprised CD45RO-negative cells positively selected for CCR7 and excluded terminally differentiated effector memory CD45RA+ cells. Material for sequencing was naive CD8+ T cells sorted from blood. These receptor sequences come from a man between 18 and 29 years old in good health.

The chain combines TRBV7-2 with TRBJ2-3, with 9 bases that match TRBD2. This CDR3 has 16 residues. The junction had 7 bases not matched to a gene; V was cut back by 1 base and J by 5 bases. Germline V gene sequence: CDR1 SGHTA, CDR2 FQGNSA. The CDR3 region has the DNA TGTGCCAGCAGCTTAGAGGCGGGAGGGGAAGAAGATACGCAGTATTTT. Its translation: CASSLEAGGEEDTQYF. Full variable domain (remainder filled in from reference TRBV7-2 and TRBJ2-3): GAGVSQSPSNKVTEKGKDVELRCDPISGHTALYWYRQSLGQGLEFLIYFQGNSAPDKSGLPSDRFSAERTGGSVSTLTIQRTQQEDSAVYLCASSLEAGGEEDTQYFGPGTRLTVL.

This chain connects TRBV5-1 to TRBJ2-5; the D gene is possibly TRBD1 (6 bases). CDR1 and CDR2 (germline): SGHRS, YFSETQ. The CDR3 loop spans 17 amino acids. Between the trimmed V and J ends, which lost 3 bases and 3 bases, there was a span of 21 bases. DNA for the CDR3: TGCGCCAGCAGCTGGGATGTACGAGGACAGCGAAAAGAGACCCAGTACTTC. It specifies CASSWDVRGQRKETQYF.

The rearrangement links TRBV10-2 to TRBJ2-3; 12 bases line up with TRBD2. The CDR3 runs 19 residues. Looked up from germline, CDR1 is WSHSY and CDR2 is SAAADI. V trimming: 7 bases; J trimming: 3 bases; junction bases outside the gene matches: 17. The chain's CDR3 is CASNPGVMTSGSATDTQYF. CDR3 DNA: TGCGCCAGCAATCCAGGGGTAATGACTAGCGGGAGTGCTACAGATACGCAGTATTTT.

The count of this clone is one. V and J are TRBV19 and TRBJ2-7; 8 bases agree with TRBD2. This CDR3 contains 14 residues. The V gene's germline CDR1 is LNHDA and CDR2 SQIVND (reference sequence). V lost 3 bases and J lost 4; bases outside the gene matches: 5. The CDR3 sequence is CASSMGLGQYEQYF. CDR3 bases: TGTGCCAGTAGTATGGGACTAGGACAATACGAGCAGTACTTC.

This clone has a single count. The chain couples TRBV27 to TRBJ2-7, with 9 bases identical to TRBD1. Germline values: CDR1 MNHEY, CDR2 SMNVEV (reference sequence). The CDR3 is 13 amino acids. With V trimmed by 6 bases and J by 5 bases, 5 bases remained unmatched. Here the CDR3 DNA reads TGTGCCAGCAGGAAACAGGGGGCGCACGAGCAGTACTTC. It yields the protein CASRKQGAHEQYF.

The rearrangement joins TRBV28 to TRBJ2-2; D possibly corresponds to TRBD1 (6 bases). This CDR3 is 14 amino acids long. Germline assignment: CDR1 MDHEN and CDR2 SYDVKM. V was cut by 4 bases and J by 4 bases, with 10 bases left in between. The CDR3 here is CASSWGLGTGELFF. The CDR3 DNA is TGTGCCAGCAGTTGGGGGCTGGGCACCGGGGAGCTGTTTTTT.

This chain uses TRBV5-1 with TRBJ1-1; D gene uncertain. CDR1 is SGHRS and CDR2 is YFSETQ in the germline V gene. V was trimmed by 2 bases and J by 1 base, leaving 6 bases between them. This CDR3 has 13 amino acids. The CDR3 DNA sequence: TGCGCCAGCAGCTTTGCAGGGAACACTGAAGCTTTCTTT. The encoded protein is CASSFAGNTEAFF.

The chain carries TRBV27 and TRBJ2-5, with 7 bases matching TRBD2. This CDR3 comprises 15 residues. CDR1 and CDR2 (germline): MNHEY, SMNVEV (reference sequence). J lost 1 base, V lost 4 bases, and 6 bases had no gene match. This CDR3 is CASSSGGTAQETQYF. The DNA for the CDR3 is TGTGCCAGCAGTTCCGGGGGGACTGCCCAAGAGACCCAGTACTTC.

The CDR3 loop reads CASSLSPGTNTGELFF. The CDR3 region has the DNA TGTGCCAGCAGTTTATCCCCAGGCACGAACACCGGGGAGCTGTTTTTT. The chain combines TRBV27 with TRBJ2-2, with D unresolved. The CDR3 runs to 16 residues. Germline CDR1 and CDR2: MNHEY and SMNVEV (reference sequence). V lost 0 bases, J lost 0 bases, and 8 bases lay in between.

The J gene is TRBJ2-5, the V gene TRBV9; 7 positions match TRBD1. V shed 0 bases, J shed 1 base, and the junction held 12 bases outside the gene matches. The CDR3 extends over 18 amino acids. Germline CDR1 SGDLS, CDR2 YYNGEE. The CDR3 spells CASSVAPNRDRVQETQYF. In DNA form, the CDR3 reads TGTGCCAGCAGCGTAGCTCCAAACCGGGACAGAGTCCAAGAGACCCAGTACTTC. The full variable domain, its missing parts supplied by reference TRBV9 and TRBJ2-5, is DSGVTQTPKHLITATGQRVTLRCSPRSGDLSVYWYQQSLDQGLQFLIQYYNGEERAKGNILERFSAQQFPDLHSELNLSSLELGDSALYFCASSVAPNRDRVQETQYFGPGTRLLVL.

The V call is TRBV9, the J call TRBJ1-2; 12 bases are a match to TRBD1. Trimming took 4 bases from V and 14 from J; bases not matched to a gene: 12. CDR1 is SGDLS, CDR2 YYNGEE, per germline. This CDR3 contains 14 residues. The CDR3, as DNA: TGTGCCAGCAGCCCACCCATCGGGGACAGGGGGCTTACCTTC. It encodes CASSPPIGDRGLTF.

V and J are TRBV6-5 and TRBJ2-3; D remains ambiguous. V was cut by 1 base and J by 0 bases, with 11 bases left in between. The CDR3 loop spans 16 amino acids. Germline V lookup: CDR1 MNHEY, CDR2 SVGAGI. CDR3 region: CASSYWAGASTDTQYF. DNA for the CDR3: TGTGCCAGCAGTTACTGGGCAGGTGCTAGCACAGATACGCAGTATTTT.

This sequence joins TRBV7-6 and TRBJ2-1, with 9 bases identical to TRBD2. The CDR3 contains 15 residues. Per the germline V gene, CDR1 is SGHVS and CDR2 is FNYEAQ. Losses at the gene ends were 1 base for V and 6 bases for J; bases not matched to a gene: 4. This chain's CDR3 is CASSLERGEGNEQFF. CDR3 DNA sequence: TGTGCCAGCAGCTTAGAGCGGGGGGAAGGCAATGAGCAGTTCTTC.

This chain joins TRBV19 and TRBJ2-1, with 13 bases matching TRBD2. Losses at the gene ends were 5 bases for V and 4 bases for J; bases not matched to a gene: 5. CDR3 length: 16 amino acids. Germline V gives CDR1 LNHDA, CDR2 SQIVND (reference sequence). This chain's CDR3 is CASSPSGLAGYNEQFF. The CDR3 DNA sequence: TGTGCCAGTAGTCCCTCGGGACTAGCGGGATACAATGAGCAGTTCTTC.

The chain has TRBV19 and TRBJ2-7; weak D call: TRBD2 (6 bases). The V gene's germline CDR1 is LNHDA and CDR2 SQIVND (reference sequence). This CDR3 has 15 amino acids. Trimming stripped 5 bases from V and 4 bases from J, with 18 bases between. DNA of the CDR3: TGTGCCAGTAGTGACCCGGCGGGGTCCCTTTACGAGCAGTACTTC. Its translation is CASSDPAGSLYEQYF.

The V and J genes are TRBV11-2 and TRBJ2-7; TRBD2 is a possible D gene (7 bases). V was shortened by 5 bases and J by 6 bases, with 23 bases between the two germline ends. Germline V CDR1 and CDR2: SGHAT, FQNNGV. The CDR3 runs 16 residues. The CDR3 spells CASSLLAGAVTSEQYF. DNA for the CDR3: TGTGCCAGCAGCCTTCTTGCGGGGGCTGTAACGAGCGAGCAGTACTTC.

The gene calls are TRBV4-2 and TRBJ2-5; TRBD2 is a possible D gene (5 bases). CDR1 LGHNA and CDR2 YNFKEQ come from the germline V gene. This CDR3 is 13 amino acids long. Trimming removed 4 bases from V and 5 bases from J, with 11 bases in between. The CDR3 loop reads CASSPEGVETQYF. The CDR3 nucleotides are TGTGCCAGCAGCCCTGAGGGTGTCGAGACCCAGTACTTC.

The chain joins TRBV14 to TRBJ2-7; D not resolved. Looked up from germline, CDR1 is SGHDN and CDR2 is FVKESK. The CDR3 contains 12 residues. With 4 bases removed from V and 3 bases from J, the gap between germline ends came to 7 bases. This CDR3 is CASSPPGYEQYF. The CDR3 bases are TGTGCCAGCAGCCCCCCCGGCTACGAGCAGTACTTC.

This chain uses TRBV2 with TRBJ2-7; D is perhaps TRBD1 (5 bases). CDR3 size: 15 residues. V was pared by 3 bases and J by 3 bases, with 15 bases between. Germline CDR1 is SNHLY and CDR2 is FYNNEI. Written as DNA, the CDR3 is TGTGCCAGCAGTGACTCGGCAGGGTTGGTCTACGAGCAGTACTTC. Translation gives CASSDSAGLVYEQYF.

The rearrangement links TRBV10-2 to TRBJ2-6; D is unresolved. Germline loops: CDR1 WSHSY, CDR2 SAAADI. The CDR3 runs 14 residues. V gave up 3 bases and J gave up 0 bases, with 3 bases separating them. The CDR3: CASSETSGANVLTF. In DNA form, the CDR3 reads TGCGCCAGCAGTGAAACCTCTGGGGCCAACGTCCTGACTTTC.

The chain recombines TRBV14 with TRBJ2-7; the D gene is possibly TRBD1 (6 bases). Germline V CDR1 and CDR2: SGHDN, FVKESK. Trimming cost V 4 bases and J 5 bases, with 12 bases left between them. The CDR3 extends over 13 amino acids. The DNA of the CDR3 is TGTGCCAGCAGCCGGCAGGGGAGCGACGAGCAGTACTTC. Its translation: CASSRQGSDEQYF. Supplemented by reference TRBV14 and TRBJ2-7, the full variable domain reads EAGVTQFPSHSVIEKGQTVTLRCDPISGHDNLYWYRRVMGKEIKFLLHFVKESKQDESGMPNNRFLAERTGGTYSTLKVQPAELEDSGVYFCASSRQGSDEQYFGPGTRLTVT.

The chain carries TRBV7-9 and TRBJ2-4; D gene unclear. From germline, CDR1 is SEHNR and CDR2 FQNEAQ (reference sequence). The length of the CDR3 is 13 residues. Trimming pared 5 bases from V and 7 bases from J, leaving 12 bases between. In DNA, the CDR3 is TGTGCCAGCAGCGCCCTAACAGAGAACATTCAGTACTTC. Protein product: CASSALTENIQYF.

The chain recombines TRBV7-3 with TRBJ1-6; possibly TRBD1 for D (6 bases). V was shortened by 3 bases and J by 7 bases, with 7 bases between the two germline ends. CDR3 length: 13 amino acids. In germline, CDR1 is SGHTA, CDR2 FQGTGA. This CDR3 is CASSLDRNSPLHF. The DNA for the CDR3 is TGTGCCAGCAGCTTGGACAGAAATTCACCCCTCCACTTT.

The table lists this clone with a count of one. This CDR3 is CASRDRDSYNEQFF. CDR3 nucleotides: TGTGCCAGCAGGGACAGGGACTCCTACAATGAGCAGTTCTTC. The V call is TRBV28, the J call TRBJ2-1; 8 positions agree with TRBD1. Germline CDR1 and CDR2: MDHEN and SYDVKM. V shed 6 bases, J shed 0 bases, and the junction held 1 base outside the gene matches. This CDR3 is 14 amino acids long.

On this clone itself: A read error may produce the germline difference seen at one junction end. The CDR3 protein is CASSLVGSGETQYF. The CDR3 DNA reads TGTGCTAGCAGCTTAGTTGGTTCAGGGGAGACCCAGTACTTC. The V gene is TRBV7-7, the J gene TRBJ2-5; possible D gene TRBD1, 5 bases. The CDR3 has 14 residues. Per germline, CDR1 SSHAT and CDR2 FNYEAQ (reference sequence).

This clone was seen only once. The chain joins TRBV11-2 to TRBJ2-3; D not certain. In germline, CDR1 is SGHAT, CDR2 FQNNGV. V was shortened by 2 bases and J by 6 bases, with 24 bases between the two germline ends. This CDR3 comprises 18 residues. DNA for the CDR3: TGTGCCAGCAGCTTATCGGTTCGTGAGCCCGTCCACCCCGATACGCAGTATTTT. It translates to CASSLSVREPVHPDTQYF.

The CDR3 protein is CASSPDWTSGTETQYF. CDR3 nucleotides: TGTGCCAGCAGCCCGGACTGGACGAGCGGGACCGAGACCCAGTACTTC. This sequence joins TRBV11-2 and TRBJ2-5, with 7 bases identical to TRBD2. The germline gives CDR1 SGHAT, CDR2 FQNNGV. V was pared by 5 bases and J by 5 bases, with 14 bases of the junction left unmatched. The CDR3 extends over 16 amino acids. Filled out from reference TRBV11-2 and TRBJ2-5, the complete variable domain reads EAGVAQSPRYKIIEKRQSVAFWCNPISGHATLYWYQQILGQGPKLLIQFQNNGVVDDSQLPKDRFSAERLKGVDSTLKIQPAKLEDSAVYLCASSPDWTSGTETQYFGPGTRLLVL.

The V gene is TRBV4-1, the J gene TRBJ2-7; no definite D call. The V gene lost 4 bases and the J gene lost 1 base, with 14 bases spanning the gap. The CDR3 totals 15 residues. CDR1 is MGHRA and CDR2 is YSYEKL in the germline V gene. CDR3 protein: CASSLLWAESYEQYF. The CDR3, as DNA: TGCGCCAGCAGCCTTCTATGGGCGGAATCCTACGAGCAGTACTTC.

This CDR3 is CSVPLWTVSTDTQYF. CDR3 coding DNA: TGCAGCGTTCCCCTTTGGACAGTTAGCACAGATACGCAGTATTTT. This chain joins TRBV29-1 and TRBJ2-3, with D tentatively TRBD1 (6 bases). The V end lost 5 bases, the J end lost 0 bases, and 15 bases lay between the germline ends. In germline, CDR1 is SQVTM, CDR2 ANQGSEA. The CDR3 is 15 residues long.

The rearrangement joins TRBV7-6 to TRBJ2-3; 8 nucleotides agree with TRBD1. The length of the CDR3 is 16 residues. V gave up 1 base and J gave up 3 bases; unmatched junction bases: 6. The V gene's germline CDR1 is SGHVS and CDR2 FNYEAQ. The CDR3 spells CASSLGAGGVTDTQYF. The CDR3 DNA reads as TGTGCCAGCAGCTTAGGGGCAGGGGGCGTAACAGATACGCAGTATTTT.

With regard to this clone: The identical CDR3 is also encoded by other nucleotide sequences in the sample. The chain is built from TRBV7-9 and TRBJ2-7; D is unclear. The ends were cut back, 6 bases at V and 0 bases at J, with 12 bases in the middle. CDR1 and CDR2 (germline): SEHNR, FQNEAQ (reference sequence). The CDR3 loop spans 14 amino acids. Here the CDR3 reads CASSLSESSYEQYF. The CDR3 nucleotides are TGTGCCAGCAGTTTAAGCGAAAGCTCCTACGAGCAGTACTTC.

This clone came up once. This chain connects TRBV28 to TRBJ1-1; D might be TRBD1 (6 bases). The CDR3 contains 14 residues. The germline gives CDR1 MDHEN, CDR2 SYDVKM. V lost 2 bases, J lost 3 bases, and 10 bases lay in between. This chain's CDR3 is CASSLRGYYTEAFF. In DNA form, the CDR3 reads TGTGCCAGCAGTTTAAGGGGGTACTACACTGAAGCTTTCTTT.